This T cell receptor (beta chain) was retrieved from a study of T cells in Graves' hyperthyroidism and ophthalmopathy. Study-level information: Peripheral blood draws took place at initial diagnosis, ahead of any treatment. Study-wide results and caveats: Ophthalmopathy got predicted by the model a median roughly 6.1 months before its onset. Most expanded thyroid clonotypes above 0.001 recurred in blood.

Worth noting for this clonotype: Its specificity is not known. A much larger clone is a single base away; this may be a read error. The CDR3 does not end in the conserved phenylalanine or tryptophan, so this is likely a read error.

Researchers amplified the TCR beta CDR3 regions from RNA transcripts. HTBI primers drove first-round RT-PCR of the TCR CDR3. TCRdb ran MiXCR on the multiplex PCR reads and lists one entry per CDR3 protein. The sample carries around 560,000 distinct CDR3 sequences, 16% recorded once. Germline V lookup: CDR1 MNHNS, CDR2 SASEGT. With V trimmed by 6 bases and J by 4 bases, 8 bases remained unmatched. The CDR3 runs to 14 residues. From 10 ml of fresh peripheral blood, PBMCs were isolated. The V call is TRBV6-1, the J call TRBJ1-2; 7 nucleotides match TRBD1. The material sequenced was blood. The TCR sequence derives from a woman under 30 with Graves' hyperthyroidism. CDR3 nucleotides: TGTGCCAGCAGACTAACAGGGGATTCCTATGGCTACACCTCC. As protein: CASRLTGDSYGYTS.